Below are 23 T cell receptor beta chains sequenced from a single sample in a study of cytomegalovirus exposure and HLA in healthy donors. 60 Vbeta and 13 Jbeta primers were used in PCR. Assay used: immunoSEQ multiplex PCR; TCRdb lists only in-frame clones, some missing. The sample contains about 140,000 clones, around 80% of which appear only once. Material: PBMCs. The receptors shown here come from a woman aged 60-70 years in good health and CMV-seropositive.

This rearrangement joins TRBV7-2 to TRBJ2-3; 12 bases align to TRBD2. Germline values: CDR1 SGHTA, CDR2 FQGNSA. CDR3 length: 17 residues. V dropped 7 bases and J dropped 3; count of bases not matched to a gene: 11. The CDR3 DNA is TGTGCCAGCACCTTGGCGGGGACTAGCGGGTTGACAGATACGCAGTATTTT. This codes for CASTLAGTSGLTDTQYF. Full variable domain (rest looked up from reference TRBV7-2 and TRBJ2-3): GAGVSQSPSNKVTEKGKDVELRCDPISGHTALYWYRQSLGQGLEFLIYFQGNSAPDKSGLPSDRFSAERTGGSVSTLTIQRTQQEDSAVYLCASTLAGTSGLTDTQYFGPGTRLTVL.

The V and J genes are TRBV4-3 and TRBJ2-7; TRBD1 agrees at 9 bases. Germline values: CDR1 LGHNA, CDR2 YSLEER. V shed 1 base, J shed 4 bases, and the junction held 8 bases outside the gene matches. CDR3 size: 16 residues. The CDR3 coding sequence is TGCGCCAGCAGCCAAGGCTGGAACAGGGGGCAATACGAGCAGTACTTC. Protein product: CASSQGWNRGQYEQYF.

The chain carries TRBV15 and TRBJ2-1; D gene unclear. With 0 bases removed from V and 9 bases from J, the gap between germline ends came to 15 bases. Germline lookup yields CDR1 LNHNV and CDR2 YYDKDF (reference sequence). This CDR3 is 15 amino acids long. The CDR3: CATSRDPSSRSEQFF. The DNA for the CDR3 is TGTGCCACCAGCAGAGATCCCTCGTCTCGCAGTGAGCAGTTCTTC.

This chain joins TRBV7-2 and TRBJ2-3, with a possible D match to TRBD1 (6 bases). CDR3 length: 15 residues. CDR1 is SGHTA, CDR2 FQGNSA, per germline. The V end was cut by 5 bases, the J end by 4 bases, with 16 bases between. DNA for the CDR3: TGTGCCAGCAGCCCGACCAGGGGCCGGGCAGATACGCAGTATTTT. It yields the protein CASSPTRGRADTQYF.

The chain links TRBV7-6 to TRBJ2-1, with D possibly matching TRBD2 (6 bases). The CDR3 sequence is 14 residues long. Per the germline V gene, CDR1 is SGHVS and CDR2 is FNYEAQ. V was pared by 5 bases and J by 10 bases, with 18 bases between. The chain's CDR3 is CASSPTGTPIEQFF. The CDR3 region has the DNA TGTGCCAGCAGCCCAACCGGGACTCCTATCGAGCAGTTCTTC.

The CDR3 DNA follows: TGTGCCAGCAGTTTAACAGCTAGCGGGAGGACCGGGGAGCTGTTTTTT. Translation: CASSLTASGRTGELFF. V is TRBV28 and J is TRBJ2-2; TRBD2 agrees at 11 bases. The ends lost 2 bases at V and 5 bases at J; junction bases unmatched: 4. This CDR3 has 16 amino acids. The germline gives CDR1 MDHEN, CDR2 SYDVKM.

Here the CDR3 DNA reads TGTGCCAGCAGCCGAGGGGACAGGTTATACGAGCAGTACTTC. Protein: CASSRGDRLYEQYF. The V gene is TRBV6-5, the J gene TRBJ2-5; 8 positions match TRBD1. The DNA matches TRBJ2-7 better at its end, which makes the J call doubtful. The CDR3 is 14 residues long. Germline values: CDR1 MNHEY, CDR2 SVGAGI.

The chain links TRBV9 to TRBJ2-1; 7 bases are a match to TRBD2. The CDR3 runs 16 residues. Germline V gene data show CDR1 as SGDLS and CDR2 as YYNGEE. V dropped 0 bases and J dropped 5; count of bases not matched to a gene: 8. CDR3 nucleotides: TGTGCCAGCAGCGTAGGTGGGCGGGACTATGACAATGAGCAGTTCTTC. It yields the protein CASSVGGRDYDNEQFF.

CDR3 region: CASSFGRRDRGNYGYTF. CDR3 nucleotide sequence: TGTGCCAGCAGTTTTGGGCGACGAGACAGGGGGAACTATGGCTACACCTTC. The J gene is TRBJ1-2, the V gene TRBV27, with 9 bases lining up with TRBD1. The CDR3 is 17 amino acids. Germline CDR1 is MNHEY and CDR2 is SMNVEV (reference sequence). V lost 3 bases, J lost 2 bases, and 10 bases stayed unmatched.

This clone appeared once. The gene calls are TRBV5-1 and TRBJ2-1; 7 nucleotides agree with TRBD1. The germline CDR1 and CDR2 sequences are SGHRS and YFSETQ. The CDR3 length is 15 residues. V shed 4 bases, J shed 9 bases, and the junction held 13 bases outside the gene matches. CDR3 residues: CASSRLEQGLVEQFF. The CDR3 DNA sequence: TGCGCCAGCAGCCGCTTGGAACAGGGGTTGGTTGAGCAGTTCTTC.

In regard to this clone: This same CDR3 is encoded by further DNA sequences in the sample. The V and J genes are TRBV29-1 and TRBJ2-7, with TRBD2 identical over 9 bases. The germline CDR1 and CDR2 sequences are SQVTM and ANQGSEA. CDR3 size: 14 residues. With 6 bases clipped from V and 1 base from J, the junction kept 7 bases outside the gene matches. Here the CDR3 DNA reads TGCAGCGTCGAGGATAGCGGGAGTTCCTACGAGCAGTACTTC. It yields the protein CSVEDSGSSYEQYF.

The J gene is TRBJ1-3, the V gene TRBV7-8, with D perhaps matching TRBD1 (6 bases). Trimming pared 5 bases from V and 3 bases from J, leaving 11 bases between. Germline V CDR1 and CDR2: SGHVS, FQNEAQ. The CDR3 has 14 residues. Here the CDR3 reads CASSLRTDGNTIYF. CDR3 nucleotides: TGTGCCAGCAGCCTCCGGACAGATGGAAACACCATATATTTT.

The V gene is TRBV29-1, the J gene TRBJ2-7; 12 bases fit TRBD1. The ends lost 3 bases at V and 6 bases at J; junction bases unmatched: 6. Germline assignment: CDR1 SQVTM and CDR2 ANQGSEA. The CDR3 runs 14 residues. This chain's CDR3 is CSVEQRDRGLEQYF. CDR3 sequence (DNA): TGCAGCGTTGAGCAACGGGACAGGGGGCTCGAGCAGTACTTC.

The chain has TRBV5-1 and TRBJ2-7, with a weak D call TRBD1 (5 bases). Germline CDR1 and CDR2: SGHRS and YFSETQ. V lost 1 base and J lost 0, with 8 bases in between. The CDR3 loop spans 14 amino acids. The CDR3 region has the DNA TGCGCCAGCAGCTTGTCAGGGCCCTCCTACGAGCAGTACTTC. As protein: CASSLSGPSYEQYF.

V and J are TRBV7-9 and TRBJ1-5; 7 positions agree with TRBD1. The germline CDR1 and CDR2 sequences are SEHNR and FQNEAQ (reference sequence). CDR3 size: 16 residues. Losses at the gene ends were 5 bases for V and 1 base for J; bases not matched to a gene: 8. The CDR3 here is CASSRGQDGSNQPQHF. Here the CDR3 DNA reads TGTGCCAGCAGCCGCGGACAGGACGGGAGCAATCAGCCCCAGCATTTT.

The chain couples TRBV2 to TRBJ2-1; weak D call: TRBD2 (6 bases). Germline V CDR1 and CDR2: SNHLY, FYNNEI. V lost 2 bases and J 8 bases, leaving 13 bases between the germline ends. This CDR3 comprises 14 residues. The CDR3 coding sequence is TGTGCCAGCAGTGAATCGGGAGTCAGGGATGAGCAGTTCTTC. As protein: CASSESGVRDEQFF.

The rearrangement links TRBV6-5 to TRBJ1-5; D ambiguous. V was shortened by 4 bases and J by 2 bases, with 15 bases between the two germline ends. The CDR3 totals 16 residues. Per germline, CDR1 MNHEY and CDR2 SVGAGI. The CDR3 region has the DNA TGTGCCAGCAGTTTAATTAGGGAGGGTCGCAATCAGCCCCAGCATTTT. Translating gives CASSLIREGRNQPQHF.

The chain uses TRBV7-9 and TRBJ2-7, with TRBD1 as a possible D gene (5 bases). CDR3 length: 18 amino acids. Germline loops: CDR1 SEHNR, CDR2 FQNEAQ (reference sequence). V was clipped by 2 bases and J by 2 bases, with 22 bases between them. CDR3 in amino acids: CASSLTLTTGLPTYEQYF. In DNA, the CDR3 is TGTGCCAGCAGCTTAACCCTTACAACAGGTTTACCTACCTACGAGCAGTACTTC.

The rearrangement links TRBV7-9 to TRBJ2-1, with D perhaps matching TRBD1 (6 bases). Germline-derived CDR1 and CDR2 are SEHNR and FQNEAQ (reference sequence). The CDR3 contains 15 residues. Trimming pared 4 bases from V and 10 bases from J, leaving 20 bases between. The CDR3 reads CASSSTGSRVREQFF. The CDR3 DNA sequence: TGTGCCAGCAGCTCCACAGGGAGCAGGGTCAGGGAGCAGTTCTTC.

This sequence joins TRBV6-5 and TRBJ1-3, with 7 bases lining up with TRBD1. This CDR3 comprises 14 residues. From germline, CDR1 is MNHEY and CDR2 SVGAGI. V shed 5 bases, J shed 2 bases, and the junction held 3 bases outside the gene matches. CDR3 sequence reads: CASSNRGTGNTIYF. In nucleotides, the CDR3 is TGTGCCAGCAGTAACAGGGGAACTGGAAACACCATATATTTT.

The chain combines TRBV7-6 with TRBJ2-7; 10 bases are a match to TRBD2. V lost 4 bases to trimming and J lost 4 bases; unmatched junction nucleotides: 13. Germline loops: CDR1 SGHVS, CDR2 FNYEAQ. The CDR3 covers 17 residues. Here the CDR3 DNA reads TGTGCCAGCAGCTCGCCTGGACTAGCGGCTAATCCTTACGAGCAGTACTTC. Protein product: CASSSPGLAANPYEQYF.

This chain uses TRBV2 with TRBJ1-5; 7 bases map to TRBD1. Per the germline V gene, CDR1 is SNHLY and CDR2 is FYNNEI. With V trimmed by 6 bases and J by 9 bases, 14 bases remained unmatched. The CDR3 loop spans 15 amino acids. CDR3 sequence (DNA): TGTGCCAGCAGAGAGCAACAGGGGTCATCCATGCCCCAGCATTTT. This codes for CASREQQGSSMPQHF.

The V gene is TRBV28, the J gene TRBJ2-3; 9 nucleotides match TRBD2. This CDR3 has 15 residues. Trimming took 3 bases from V and 1 from J; bases not matched to a gene: 2. Germline loops: CDR1 MDHEN, CDR2 SYDVKM. The CDR3 DNA follows: TGTGCCAGCAGTTTCCGGACTAGCGGCACAGATACGCAGTATTTT. Translation gives CASSFRTSGTDTQYF.